This is a list of T cell receptor beta chains from one sample in a study of T-cell reconstitution after alpha-beta-depleted transplantation in children. TCRdb re-derived calls from the PCR reads in MiXCR, one entry per CDR3 protein. The sample records hundreds of thousands of distinct CDR3 sequences, about 15% being singletons. The specimen was PBMCs, mostly from graft donor cells, collected 360 days after TCRalphabeta/CD19-depleted stem cell transplant. The receptors were gathered from a male patient aged 2 to 9 who had a stem cell transplant for acute lymphoblastic leukemia, so the T cells may come from the graft donor. Each CDR3 is given with its conserved first and last residue. A D gene is named only where the DNA matches it firmly. Clone sizes are given selectively: once, few, many, or a class where the clone is expanded.

clone size	D gene	V gene	J gene	CDR3 protein	CDR3 DNA
few	TRBD1	TRBV7-2	TRBJ1-5	CASSADRGHQPQHF	TGTGCCAGCAGCGCCGACAGGGGGCATCAGCCCCAGCATTTT
many	TRBD1	TRBV12-3/TRBV12-4	TRBJ1-1	CASSPGGREAFF	TGTGCCAGCAGTCCAGGGGGCAGGGAAGCTTTCTTT
.	TRBD1	TRBV29-1	TRBJ2-5	CSSAPGTGAGETQYF	TGCAGCTCAGCGCCGGGGACAGGGGCTGGGGAGACCCAGTACTTC
.	.	TRBV18	TRBJ2-3	CASSRGRSDPDTQYF	TGTGCCAGCTCACGGGGCAGGTCCGATCCAGATACGCAGTATTTT
few	.	TRBV2	TRBJ2-1	CASSQQGLNEQFF	TGTGCCAGCAGTCAACAGGGACTTAATGAGCAGTTCTTC
.	.	TRBV12-3/TRBV12-4	TRBJ2-7	CASSGLARMEQYF	TGTGCCAGCAGCGGACTCGCCAGGATGGAGCAGTACTTC
few	.	TRBV15	TRBJ2-3	CATSRAKPDTQYF	TGTGCCACCAGCAGAGCCAAACCAGATACGCAGTATTTT
.	TRBD2	TRBV5-1	TRBJ2-3	CASSLSGRGGADTQYF	TGCGCCAGCAGCTTGTCTGGGCGGGGGGGTGCAGATACGCAGTATTTT
many	.	TRBV5-1	TRBJ2-5	CASSSRGPEETQYF	TGCGCCAGCAGCTCGCGGGGACCCGAAGAGACCCAGTACTTC
.	.	TRBV15	TRBJ2-6	CATSRDFLTLGANVLTF	TGTGCCACCAGCAGAGATTTTCTCACACTGGGGGCCAACGTCCTGACTTTC
few	TRBD1	TRBV6-5	TRBJ2-7	CASSSRPGTGGHEQYF	TGTGCCAGCAGTTCCCGTCCCGGGACAGGGGGCCACGAGCAGTACTTC
many	.	TRBV6-2/TRBV6-3	TRBJ2-1	CASARRGGNEQFF	TGTGCCAGCGCTCGGAGGGGGGGCAATGAGCAGTTCTTC
.	.	TRBV25-1	TRBJ2-5	CASTKTGDLQETQYF	TGTGCCAGCACCAAGACGGGGGACCTCCAAGAGACCCAGTACTTC
.	.	TRBV12-3/TRBV12-4	TRBJ2-5	CASSFRFGAETQYF	TGTGCCAGCAGTTTTCGGTTTGGGGCGGAGACCCAGTACTTC
.	TRBD1	TRBV7-2	TRBJ1-5	CASSLGQGNNQPQHF	TGTGCCAGCAGCTTAGGACAGGGTAACAATCAGCCCCAGCATTTT
few	.	TRBV20-1	TRBJ2-1	CSAWDGEQFF	TGCAGTGCTTGGGACGGTGAGCAGTTCTTC
few	.	TRBV13	TRBJ2-7	CASSLLLREQYF	TGTGCCAGCAGCTTATTGTTGAGGGAGCAGTACTTC
.	.	TRBV12-3/TRBV12-4	TRBJ1-2	CASSTGNHYGYTF	TGTGCCAGCAGTACAGGGAACCACTATGGCTACACCTTC
few	TRBD2	TRBV10-3	TRBJ2-1	CAISDETSGSDEQFF	TGTGCCATCAGTGACGAGACTAGCGGGTCCGATGAGCAGTTCTTC
few	.	TRBV12-3/TRBV12-4	TRBJ2-7	CASSLGVGIGYEQYF	TGTGCCAGCAGTTTAGGGGTGGGGATAGGGTACGAGCAGTACTTC
few	TRBD1	TRBV11-2	TRBJ2-1	CASSLETGGHGEQFF	TGTGCCAGCAGCTTAGAGACAGGGGGCCACGGTGAGCAGTTCTTC
few	.	TRBV5-1	TRBJ2-3	CASSVTDDTQYF	TGCGCCAGCAGCGTGACAGATGATACGCAGTATTTT
few	TRBD2	TRBV18	TRBJ2-5	CASSPTSGSAGETQYF	TGTGCCAGCTCACCAACCAGCGGGAGTGCGGGTGAGACCCAGTACTTC
few	TRBD1	TRBV18	TRBJ2-5	CASSPNSGGETQYF	TGTGCCAGCTCCCCTAACTCAGGGGGAGAGACCCAGTACTTC
many	.	TRBV5-1	TRBJ2-1	CASSSDRYNEQFF	TGCGCCAGCAGCTCGGACAGATACAATGAGCAGTTCTTC
few	TRBD1	TRBV24-1	TRBJ1-5	CAIDRVDSNQPQHF	TGTGCTATCGACAGGGTCGATAGCAATCAGCCCCAGCATTTT
.	TRBD1	TRBV29-1	TRBJ1-5	CSVAGTGGGQPQHF	TGCAGCGTCGCCGGGACAGGGGGGGGTCAGCCCCAGCATTTT
.	.	TRBV20-1	TRBJ2-1	CSFWVTYNEQFF	TGCAGTTTTTGGGTAACCTACAATGAGCAGTTCTTC
.	TRBD1	TRBV20-1	TRBJ1-2	CSALTGGVNGYTF	TGCAGTGCTCTTACAGGGGGCGTAAATGGCTACACCTTC
few	.	TRBV5-1	TRBJ2-7	CASSLVPDSYEQYF	TGCGCCAGCAGCTTGGTCCCAGACTCCTACGAGCAGTACTTC
few	TRBD1	TRBV20-1	TRBJ2-2	CSAAAPRGQGKNTGELFF	TGCAGTGCTGCCGCTCCCCGGGGACAGGGGAAGAACACCGGGGAGCTGTTTTTT
.	TRBD2	TRBV20-1	TRBJ2-1	CSARIVRDRASGGTSYNEQFF	TGCAGTGCTAGAATTGTGCGAGACAGGGCCAGCGGGGGGACCTCCTACAATGAGCAGTTCTTC
.	.	TRBV29-1	TRBJ2-3	CSVGVVGTDTQYF	TGCAGCGTCGGGGTGGTCGGCACAGATACGCAGTATTTT
.	.	TRBV29-1	TRBJ1-2	CSVAVWSGYTF	TGCAGCGTCGCCGTTTGGTCGGGCTACACCTTC
many	.	TRBV5-1	TRBJ2-5	CASSLAGISRQETQYF	TGCGCCAGCAGCTTGGCAGGTATCTCCCGACAAGAGACCCAGTACTTC
few	TRBD1	TRBV2	TRBJ2-7	CASMPKHRGIYEQYF	TGTGCCAGCATGCCCAAGCACAGGGGAATATACGAGCAGTACTTC
.	TRBD1	TRBV7-6	TRBJ2-2	CASSLVPGTENTGELFF	TGTGCCAGCAGCTTAGTCCCCGGGACAGAAAACACCGGGGAGCTGTTTTTT
few	.	TRBV21-1	TRBJ2-3	CASGGSTDTQYF	TGTGCCAGCGGCGGGTCCACAGATACGCAGTATTTT
few	TRBD2	TRBV6-2/TRBV6-3	TRBJ2-1	CASSRVYRASGRPFNEQFF	TGTGCCAGCAGCCGAGTTTACCGGGCTAGCGGGAGACCATTCAATGAGCAGTTCTTC
many	TRBD2	TRBV7-9	TRBJ2-3	CASSLGGGRRTDTQYF	TGTGCCAGCAGCTTAGGCGGGGGACGTCGCACAGATACGCAGTATTTT
.	.	TRBV7-2	TRBJ1-5	CASSLALGRLSNQPQHF	TGTGCCAGCAGCTTAGCCCTGGGACGGCTTAGCAATCAGCCCCAGCATTTT
few	.	TRBV4-3	TRBJ1-1	CASSQDSNTGWVTEAFF	TGCGCCAGCAGCCAAGATTCGAATACTGGCTGGGTCACTGAAGCTTTCTTT
few	.	TRBV12-3/TRBV12-4	TRBJ2-3	CASSLAEPDTQYF	TGTGCCAGCAGTTTAGCGGAGCCCGATACGCAGTATTTT
few	.	TRBV20-1	TRBJ2-7	CSARQGTNEQYF	TGCAGTGCTAGACAGGGTACTAACGAGCAGTACTTC
.	TRBD2	TRBV24-1	TRBJ2-7	CATKGTSGGEQYF	TGTGCCACCAAAGGGACTAGCGGGGGCGAGCAGTACTTC
.	TRBD2	TRBV5-1	TRBJ2-5	CASSTPSGGVRETQYF	TGCGCCAGCAGCACCCCTAGCGGGGGGGTGAGAGAGACCCAGTACTTC
.	.	TRBV25-1	TRBJ2-7	CAVGLHEQYF	TGTGCTGTGGGCCTTCACGAGCAGTACTTC
.	TRBD2	TRBV12-3/TRBV12-4	TRBJ2-1	CASSSSRGISSYNEQFF	TGTGCCAGCAGTTCGTCGCGGGGGATCAGCTCCTACAATGAGCAGTTCTTC
.	.	TRBV6-2/TRBV6-3	TRBJ1-1	CAISYSSQGEAFF	TGTGCCATCAGTTACTCCTCACAGGGAGAAGCTTTCTTT
.	TRBD2	TRBV20-1	TRBJ2-2	CSSRTSGNTGELFF	TGCAGTTCCCGGACTAGCGGAAACACCGGGGAGCTGTTTTTT
many	.	TRBV7-2	TRBJ2-3	CASSVVGLDTQYF	TGTGCCAGCAGCGTCGTCGGTCTTGATACGCAGTATTTT
many	.	TRBV28	TRBJ2-3	CASSFGLPDTQYF	TGTGCCAGCAGTTTCGGGCTACCCGATACGCAGTATTTT
few	TRBD1	TRBV27	TRBJ2-3	CASSPSPTGKTDTQYF	TGTGCCAGCAGTCCATCCCCGACAGGGAAAACAGATACGCAGTATTTT
.	TRBD2	TRBV7-2	TRBJ2-3	CASSLQAGEADTQYF	TGTGCCAGCAGCTTACAGGCGGGAGAGGCTGATACGCAGTATTTT